This T cell receptor beta chain was observed in a study of T cells in tuberculosis. On the study more broadly: Sequenced TCRs come from CD1B-GMM tetramer-binding T cells. This South African cohort compared adolescents with or without latent tuberculosis against adults with active tuberculosis.

Assay: immunoSEQ multiplex PCR; the TCRdb copy retains only in-frame clones and omits some. The data show about 33,000 clones, with around 90% seen just once and 6% to 8% held by the top ten. Tuberculin skin test and IGRA determined adolescents' latent tuberculosis status at entry. The junction had 0 bases not matched to a gene; V was cut back by 5 bases and J by 2 bases. The CDR3 loop spans 14 amino acids. The germline V gene encodes CDR1 LNHDA and CDR2 SQIVND (reference sequence). This clonotype originated in a donor between 5 and 29 years old with latent tuberculosis or without tuberculosis infection. Some clones in this sample may be carry-over from other donors' samples. Sequenced material: PBMCs. This chain links TRBV19 with TRBJ2-1; 10 bases are a match to TRBD2. The CDR3 region has the DNA TGTGCCAGTAGTGGACTAGCGGCCTACAATGAGCAGTTCTTC. Translation gives CASSGLAAYNEQFF.